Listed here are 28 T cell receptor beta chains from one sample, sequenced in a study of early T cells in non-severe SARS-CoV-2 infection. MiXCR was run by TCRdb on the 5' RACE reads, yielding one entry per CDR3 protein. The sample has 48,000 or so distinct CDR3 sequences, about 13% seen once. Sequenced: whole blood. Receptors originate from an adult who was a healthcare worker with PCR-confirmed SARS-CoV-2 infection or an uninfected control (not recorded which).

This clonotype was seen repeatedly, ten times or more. In DNA, the CDR3 is TGTGCCAGCAGCTTGGATTTTGACGACCTCCCCTTTGGCTACACCTTC. This encodes CASSLDFDDLPFGYTF. This sequence joins TRBV5-5 and TRBJ1-2; D not certain. This CDR3 has 16 amino acids. Germline loops: CDR1 SGHKS, CDR2 YYEKEE (reference sequence). V was shortened by 0 bases and J by 7 bases, with 19 bases between the two germline ends.

The CDR3 nucleotides are TGTGCCAGCAGCTTGACAGTACTGAACACTGAAGCTTTCTTT. Its protein is CASSLTVLNTEAFF. The V call is TRBV7-9, the J call TRBJ1-1; a possible D gene is TRBD1 (5 bases). Germline lookup yields CDR1 SEHNR and CDR2 FQNEAQ (reference sequence). V lost 3 bases to trimming and J lost 0 bases, with 8 bases between them. The CDR3 is 14 amino acids.

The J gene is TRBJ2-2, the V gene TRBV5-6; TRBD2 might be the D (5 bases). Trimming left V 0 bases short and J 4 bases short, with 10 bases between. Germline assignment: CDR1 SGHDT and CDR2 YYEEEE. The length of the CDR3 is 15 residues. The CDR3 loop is CASSLGRGATGELFF. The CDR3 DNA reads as TGTGCCAGCAGCTTGGGCCGGGGTGCCACCGGGGAGCTGTTTTTT.

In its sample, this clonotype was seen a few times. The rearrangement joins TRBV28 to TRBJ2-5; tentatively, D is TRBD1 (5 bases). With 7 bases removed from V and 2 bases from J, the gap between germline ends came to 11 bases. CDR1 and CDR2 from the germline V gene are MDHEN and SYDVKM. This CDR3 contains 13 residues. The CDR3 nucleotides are TGTGCCAGCATCTCAGGGAATCAAGAGACCCAGTACTTC. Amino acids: CASISGNQETQYF.

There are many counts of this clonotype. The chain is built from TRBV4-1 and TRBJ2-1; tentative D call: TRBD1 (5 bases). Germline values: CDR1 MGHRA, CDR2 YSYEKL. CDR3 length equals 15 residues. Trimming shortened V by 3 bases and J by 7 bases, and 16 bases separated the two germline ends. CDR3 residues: CASSHKDTTFNEQFF. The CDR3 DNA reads TGCGCCAGCAGCCATAAGGACACTACCTTTAATGAGCAGTTCTTC.

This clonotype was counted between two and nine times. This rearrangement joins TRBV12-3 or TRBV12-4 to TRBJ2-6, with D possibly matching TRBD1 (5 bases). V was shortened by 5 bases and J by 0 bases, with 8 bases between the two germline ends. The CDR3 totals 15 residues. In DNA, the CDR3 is TGTGCCAGCAGTCTAGGGGCCTCTGGGGCCAACGTCCTGACTTTC. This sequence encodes CASSLGASGANVLTF.

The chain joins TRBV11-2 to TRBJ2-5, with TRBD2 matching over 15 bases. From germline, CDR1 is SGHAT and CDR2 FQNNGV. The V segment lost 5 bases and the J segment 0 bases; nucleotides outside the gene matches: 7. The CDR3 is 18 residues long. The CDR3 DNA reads TGTGCCAGCAGCCCAGGACTAGCGGGGGGGCAGTACCAAGAGACCCAGTACTTC. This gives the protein CASSPGLAGGQYQETQYF.

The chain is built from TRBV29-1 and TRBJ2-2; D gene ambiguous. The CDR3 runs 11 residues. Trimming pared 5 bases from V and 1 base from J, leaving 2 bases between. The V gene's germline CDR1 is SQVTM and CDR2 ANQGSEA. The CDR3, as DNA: TGCAGCGTTATGAACACCGGGGAGCTGTTTTTT. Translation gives CSVMNTGELFF.

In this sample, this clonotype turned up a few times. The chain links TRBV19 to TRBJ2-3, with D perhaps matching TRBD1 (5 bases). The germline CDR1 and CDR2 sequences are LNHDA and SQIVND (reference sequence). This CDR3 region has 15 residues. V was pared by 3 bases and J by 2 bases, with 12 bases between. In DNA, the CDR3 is TGTGCCAGTAGTATCAGGGTACGGGTCACAGATACGCAGTATTTT. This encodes CASSIRVRVTDTQYF.

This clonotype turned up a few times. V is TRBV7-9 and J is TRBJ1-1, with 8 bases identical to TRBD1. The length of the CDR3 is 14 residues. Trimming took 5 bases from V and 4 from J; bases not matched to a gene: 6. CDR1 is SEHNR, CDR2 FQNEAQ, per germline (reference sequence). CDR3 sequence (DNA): TGTGCCAGCAGCCCTCAGGGGGCAGGCACTGAAGCTTTCTTT. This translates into CASSPQGAGTEAFF.

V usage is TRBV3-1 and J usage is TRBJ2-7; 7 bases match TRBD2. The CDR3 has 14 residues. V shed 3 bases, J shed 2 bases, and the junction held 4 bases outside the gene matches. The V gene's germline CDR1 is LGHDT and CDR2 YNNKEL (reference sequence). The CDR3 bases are TGTGCCAGCAGCCACCCTGGACTAGCCTACGAGCAGTACTTC. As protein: CASSHPGLAYEQYF.

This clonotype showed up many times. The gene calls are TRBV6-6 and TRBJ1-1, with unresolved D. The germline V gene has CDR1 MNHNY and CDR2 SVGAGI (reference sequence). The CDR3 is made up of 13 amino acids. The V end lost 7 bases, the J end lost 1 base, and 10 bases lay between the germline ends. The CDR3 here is CASTLLENTEAFF. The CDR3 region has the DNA TGTGCCAGCACCCTTCTAGAGAACACTGAAGCTTTCTTT.

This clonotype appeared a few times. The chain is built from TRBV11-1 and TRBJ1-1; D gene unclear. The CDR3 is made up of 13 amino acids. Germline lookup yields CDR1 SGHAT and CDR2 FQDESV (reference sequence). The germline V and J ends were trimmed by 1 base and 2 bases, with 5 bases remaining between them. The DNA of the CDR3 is TGTGCCAGCAGCTTAGTGCCCAACACTGAAGCTTTCTTT. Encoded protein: CASSLVPNTEAFF.

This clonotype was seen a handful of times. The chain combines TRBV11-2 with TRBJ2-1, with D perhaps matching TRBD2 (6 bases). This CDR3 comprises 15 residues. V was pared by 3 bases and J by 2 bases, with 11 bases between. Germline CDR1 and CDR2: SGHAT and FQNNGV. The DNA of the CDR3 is TGTGCCAGCAGCTTGTCTAGCGCACCCTACAATGAGCAGTTCTTC. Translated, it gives CASSLSSAPYNEQFF.

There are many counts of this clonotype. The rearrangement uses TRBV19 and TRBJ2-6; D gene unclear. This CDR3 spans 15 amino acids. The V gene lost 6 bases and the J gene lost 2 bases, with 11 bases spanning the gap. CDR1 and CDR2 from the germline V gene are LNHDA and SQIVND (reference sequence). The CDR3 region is CASSSGTAGANVLTF. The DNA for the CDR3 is TGTGCCAGTAGCTCGGGTACGGCTGGGGCCAACGTCCTGACTTTC.

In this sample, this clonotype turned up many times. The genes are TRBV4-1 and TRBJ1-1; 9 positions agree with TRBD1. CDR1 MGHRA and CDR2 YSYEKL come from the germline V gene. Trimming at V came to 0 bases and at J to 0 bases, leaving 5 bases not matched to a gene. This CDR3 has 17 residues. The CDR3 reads CASSQDGTGRLNTEAFF. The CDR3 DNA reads TGCGCCAGCAGCCAAGATGGGACAGGGCGACTGAACACTGAAGCTTTCTTT.

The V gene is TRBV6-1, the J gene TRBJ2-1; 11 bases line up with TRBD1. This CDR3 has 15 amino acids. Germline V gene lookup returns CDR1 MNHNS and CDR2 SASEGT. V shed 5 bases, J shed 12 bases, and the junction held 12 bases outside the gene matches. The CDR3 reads CASSKLDRGRNWQFF. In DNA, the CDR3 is TGTGCCAGCAGTAAACTGGACAGGGGGCGAAATTGGCAGTTCTTC.

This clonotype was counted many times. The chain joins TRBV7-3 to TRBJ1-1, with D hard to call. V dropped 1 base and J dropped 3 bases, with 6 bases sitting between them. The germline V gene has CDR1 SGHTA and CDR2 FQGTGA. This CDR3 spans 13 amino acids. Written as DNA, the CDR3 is TGTGCCAGCAGCTTAATTCGGGACACTGAAGCTTTCTTT. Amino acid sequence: CASSLIRDTEAFF.

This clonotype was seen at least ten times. CDR3 coding DNA: TGCGCCAGCAGCTCTACTCACGACAGGGCGGGCACTGAAGCTTTCTTT. As protein: CASSSTHDRAGTEAFF. This chain joins TRBV5-1 and TRBJ1-1, with TRBD1 matching 7 bases. The V segment lost 3 bases and the J segment 4 bases; nucleotides outside the gene matches: 12. In germline, CDR1 is SGHRS, CDR2 YFSETQ. The CDR3 spans 16 residues.

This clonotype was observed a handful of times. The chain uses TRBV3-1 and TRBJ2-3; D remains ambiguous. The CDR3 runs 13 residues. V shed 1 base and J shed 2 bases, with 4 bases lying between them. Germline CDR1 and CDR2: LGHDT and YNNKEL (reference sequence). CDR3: CASSQALTDTQYF. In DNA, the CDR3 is TGTGCCAGCAGCCAAGCCCTCACAGATACGCAGTATTTT.

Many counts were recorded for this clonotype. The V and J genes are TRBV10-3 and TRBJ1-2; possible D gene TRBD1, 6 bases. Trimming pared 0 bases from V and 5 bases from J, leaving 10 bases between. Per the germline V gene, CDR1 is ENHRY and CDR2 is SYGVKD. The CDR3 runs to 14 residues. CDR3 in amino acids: CAISESQDRYGYTF. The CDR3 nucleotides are TGTGCCATCAGTGAGTCCCAGGACAGATATGGCTACACCTTC.

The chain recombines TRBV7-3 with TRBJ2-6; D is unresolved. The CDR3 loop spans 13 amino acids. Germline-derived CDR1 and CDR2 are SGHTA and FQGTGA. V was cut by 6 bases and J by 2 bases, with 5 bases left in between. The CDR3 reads CASSPPGANVLTF. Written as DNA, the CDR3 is TGTGCCAGCAGTCCGCCTGGGGCCAACGTCCTGACTTTC. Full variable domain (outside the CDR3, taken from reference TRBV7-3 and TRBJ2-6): GAGVSQTPSNKVTEKGKYVELRCDPISGHTALYWYRQSLGQGPEFLIYFQGTGAADDSGLPNDRFFAVRPEGSVSTLKIQRTERGDSAVYLCASSPPGANVLTFGAGSRLTVL.

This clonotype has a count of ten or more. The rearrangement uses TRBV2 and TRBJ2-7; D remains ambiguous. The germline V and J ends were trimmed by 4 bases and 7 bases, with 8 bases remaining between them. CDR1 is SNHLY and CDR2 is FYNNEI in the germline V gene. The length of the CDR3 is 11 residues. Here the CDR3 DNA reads TGTGCCAGCAGTGGGGTGGAGGAGCAGTACTTC. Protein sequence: CASSGVEEQYF.

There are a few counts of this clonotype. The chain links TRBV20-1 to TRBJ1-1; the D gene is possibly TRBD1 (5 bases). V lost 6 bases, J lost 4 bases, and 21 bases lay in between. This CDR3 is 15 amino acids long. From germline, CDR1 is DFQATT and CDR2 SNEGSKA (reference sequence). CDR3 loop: CSAKGREARGTEAFF. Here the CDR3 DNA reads TGCAGTGCAAAAGGCAGGGAGGCTCGCGGCACTGAAGCTTTCTTT.

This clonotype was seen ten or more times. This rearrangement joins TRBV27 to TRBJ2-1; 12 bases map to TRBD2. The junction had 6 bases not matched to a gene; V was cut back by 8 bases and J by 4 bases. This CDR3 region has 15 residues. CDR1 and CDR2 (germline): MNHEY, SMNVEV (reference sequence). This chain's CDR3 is CASGRTSGVYNEQFF. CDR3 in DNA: TGTGCCAGCGGAAGGACTAGCGGGGTTTACAATGAGCAGTTCTTC.

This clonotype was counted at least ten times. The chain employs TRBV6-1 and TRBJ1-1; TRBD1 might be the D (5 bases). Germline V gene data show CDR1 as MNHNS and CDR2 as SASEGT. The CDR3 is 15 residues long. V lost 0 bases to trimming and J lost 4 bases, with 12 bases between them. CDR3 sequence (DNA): TGTGCCAGCAGTGAAGCGGGGGGATGGGGCACTGAAGCTTTCTTT. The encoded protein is CASSEAGGWGTEAFF.

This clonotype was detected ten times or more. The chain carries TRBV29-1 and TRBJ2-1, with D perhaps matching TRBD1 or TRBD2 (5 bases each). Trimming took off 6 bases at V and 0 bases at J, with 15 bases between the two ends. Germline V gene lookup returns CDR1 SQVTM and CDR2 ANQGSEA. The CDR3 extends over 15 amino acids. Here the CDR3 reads CSVLGTVSSYNEQFF. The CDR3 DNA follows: TGCAGCGTACTTGGGACCGTGAGCTCCTACAATGAGCAGTTCTTC.

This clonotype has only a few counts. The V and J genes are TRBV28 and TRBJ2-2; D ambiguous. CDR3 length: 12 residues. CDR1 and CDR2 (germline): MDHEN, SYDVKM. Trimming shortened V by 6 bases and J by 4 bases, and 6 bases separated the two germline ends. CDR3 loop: CASRVLTGELFF. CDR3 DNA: TGTGCCAGCAGGGTACTCACCGGGGAGCTGTTTTTT.